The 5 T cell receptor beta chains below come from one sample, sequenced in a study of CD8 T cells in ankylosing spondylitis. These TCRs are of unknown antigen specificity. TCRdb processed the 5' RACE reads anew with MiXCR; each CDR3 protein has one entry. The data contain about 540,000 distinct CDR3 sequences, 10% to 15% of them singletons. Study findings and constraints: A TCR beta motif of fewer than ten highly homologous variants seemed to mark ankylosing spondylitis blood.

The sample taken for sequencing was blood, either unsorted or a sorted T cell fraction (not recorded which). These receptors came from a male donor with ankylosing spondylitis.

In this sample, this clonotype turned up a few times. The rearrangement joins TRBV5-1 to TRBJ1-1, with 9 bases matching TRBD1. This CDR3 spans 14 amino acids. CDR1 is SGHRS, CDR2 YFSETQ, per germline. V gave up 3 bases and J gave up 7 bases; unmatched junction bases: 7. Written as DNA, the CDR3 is TGCGCCAGCAGCTATCGGGACAGGGATGGTGAAGCTTTCTTT. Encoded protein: CASSYRDRDGEAFF.

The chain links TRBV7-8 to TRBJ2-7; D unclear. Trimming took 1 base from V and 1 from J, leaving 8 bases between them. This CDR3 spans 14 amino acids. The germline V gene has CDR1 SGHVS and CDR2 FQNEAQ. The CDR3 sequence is CASSLDLDSYEQYF. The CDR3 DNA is TGTGCCAGCAGCTTAGATCTCGATTCCTACGAGCAGTACTTC.

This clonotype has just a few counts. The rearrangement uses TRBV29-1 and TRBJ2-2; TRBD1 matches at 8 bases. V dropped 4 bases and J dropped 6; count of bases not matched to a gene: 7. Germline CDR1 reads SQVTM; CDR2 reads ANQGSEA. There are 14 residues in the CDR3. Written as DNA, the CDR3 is TGCAGCGTTGGGCTGGACAGGGAGTCCGGGGAGCTGTTTTTT. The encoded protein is CSVGLDRESGELFF.

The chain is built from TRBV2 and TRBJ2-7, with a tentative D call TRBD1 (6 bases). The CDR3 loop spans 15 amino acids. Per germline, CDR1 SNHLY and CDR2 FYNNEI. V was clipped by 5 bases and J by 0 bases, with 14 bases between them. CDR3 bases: TGTGCCAGCAGTTGGGGGCAGACCACCTCCTACGAGCAGTACGTC. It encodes CASSWGQTTSYEQYV.

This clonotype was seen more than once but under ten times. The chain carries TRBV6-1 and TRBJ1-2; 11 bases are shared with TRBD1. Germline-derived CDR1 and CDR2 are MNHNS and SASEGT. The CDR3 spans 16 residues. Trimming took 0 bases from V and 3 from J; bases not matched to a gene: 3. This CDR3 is CASSEARDRGDYGYTF. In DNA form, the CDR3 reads TGTGCCAGCAGTGAAGCGCGGGACAGGGGGGACTATGGCTACACCTTC.